A single sample is the source of the 2 T cell receptor beta chains below, sequenced in a study of blood T cell repertoires in COVID-19 (dated by TCRdb to 2020 to 2022). Receptor amplification or capture employed the immunoSEQ multiplex PCR assay. TCRdb holds this immuneACCESS table with in-frame rearrangements only. Some clones are missing; in checked studies, unresolved V genes explain under half, and the rest has no known cause. The sample yields just over 650,000 clones; approximately 90% were counted once. The top ten constitute roughly 0.26% of the sample. The sequenced sample consisted of peripheral blood. These receptors were collected from a woman between 18 and 29 years old with acute or convalescent COVID-19.

This sequence joins TRBV2 and TRBJ2-4, with D perhaps matching TRBD2 (5 bases). The ends were cut back, 6 bases at V and 0 bases at J, with 15 bases in the middle. This CDR3 comprises 16 residues. The V gene's germline CDR1 is SNHLY and CDR2 FYNNEI. CDR3 coding DNA: TGTGCCAGCAGAATTGGGGAGACTCTAGCCAAAAACATTCAGTACTTC. Its translation is CASRIGETLAKNIQYF.

The CDR3 loop reads CASSLSGLAGIKDTQYF. Here the CDR3 DNA reads TGTGCCAGTAGTCTCTCCGGGCTAGCGGGTATAAAAGATACGCAGTATTTT. V is TRBV19 and J is TRBJ2-3; 8 bases fit TRBD2. The CDR3 contains 17 residues. CDR1 is LNHDA, CDR2 SQIVND, per germline (reference sequence). With 5 bases clipped from V and 5 bases from J, the junction kept 15 bases outside the gene matches.